Listed below are T cell receptor beta chains from one sample, sequenced in a study of T cell repertoires in cytomegalovirus infection. What these receptors recognize is not known. TCRdb itself ran the reads through MiXCR, one entry per CDR3 protein. The profile covers hundreds of thousands of distinct CDR3 sequences, with roughly 30% appearing a single time and about 18% taken by the ten largest. Sample: cultured PBMCs, taken from culture after CMV antigen stimulation. These receptors all stem from a human donor in good health (CMV status not recorded). Some clones in this sample may be carry-over from other donors' samples. The CDR3 runs from the conserved cysteine through the conserved F or W. The order of the fields is D gene, V gene, J gene, clone size, CDR3 DNA, CDR3 protein. The D gene is left open where the match is weak. A row's size may be missing; if present it is once, few, many or a size class.

D gene: NA; V gene: TRBV6-6; J gene: TRBJ2-1; clone size: NA; CDR3 DNA: TGTGCCAGCAGTTACCCGGCGACCCGGAATGAGCAGTTCTTC; CDR3 protein: CASSYPATRNEQFF
D gene: NA; V gene: TRBV5-4; J gene: TRBJ2-7; clone size: NA; CDR3 DNA: TGTGCCAGCAGCCCCTTTATTTCCGGGGGCGGCTACGAGCAGTACTTC; CDR3 protein: CASSPFISGGGYEQYF
D gene: TRBD2; V gene: TRBV7-4; J gene: TRBJ2-7; clone size: few; CDR3 DNA: TGTGCCAGCAGCGGGCCGGGACTAGCGGGAGGCGGCACCTACGAGCAGTACTTC; CDR3 protein: CASSGPGLAGGGTYEQYF
D gene: NA; V gene: TRBV7-2; J gene: TRBJ1-2; clone size: many; CDR3 DNA: TGTGCCAGCAGTCCGAGGGGGGGCTATGGCTACACCTTC; CDR3 protein: CASSPRGGYGYTF
D gene: NA; V gene: TRBV18; J gene: TRBJ2-5; clone size: NA; CDR3 DNA: TGTGCCAGCTCACCACAGGGGGTGGAGACCCAGTACTTC; CDR3 protein: CASSPQGVETQYF
D gene: NA; V gene: TRBV28; J gene: TRBJ2-5; clone size: NA; CDR3 DNA: TGTGCCAGCAGCGCTCGAGGGGGTAGTGAGACCCAGTACTTC; CDR3 protein: CASSARGGSETQYF
D gene: NA; V gene: TRBV20-1; J gene: TRBJ2-7; clone size: NA; CDR3 DNA: TGCAGTGCTAGACTGACTGAGAGGGGAAGTTTCTACGAGCAGTACTTC; CDR3 protein: CSARLTERGSFYEQYF
D gene: NA; V gene: TRBV5-4; J gene: TRBJ2-1; clone size: NA; CDR3 DNA: TGTGCCAGCAGCTACTCTAACAATGAGCAGTTCTTC; CDR3 protein: CASSYSNNEQFF
D gene: NA; V gene: TRBV29-1; J gene: TRBJ1-2; clone size: few; CDR3 DNA: TGCAGCGTAATCCCTTCAGGGATCCACTATGGCTACACCTTC; CDR3 protein: CSVIPSGIHYGYTF
D gene: NA; V gene: TRBV6-2/TRBV6-3; J gene: TRBJ2-1; clone size: few; CDR3 DNA: TGTGCCAGCAGTCTACGGCCCGTGCTCAATGAGCAGTTCTTC; CDR3 protein: CASSLRPVLNEQFF
D gene: NA; V gene: TRBV12-3/TRBV12-4; J gene: TRBJ2-7; clone size: NA; CDR3 DNA: TGTGCCAGCAGCCGAGGGGCCGGGGGCGAGCAGTACTTC; CDR3 protein: CASSRGAGGEQYF
D gene: NA; V gene: TRBV5-1; J gene: TRBJ2-7; clone size: NA; CDR3 DNA: TGCGCCAGCAGCTTGGGAGACAGTTCTTTCTACGAGCAGTACTTC; CDR3 protein: CASSLGDSSFYEQYF
D gene: NA; V gene: TRBV10-3; J gene: TRBJ1-1; clone size: NA; CDR3 DNA: TGTGCCATCCAGGGTTCCACTGAAGCTTTCTTT; CDR3 protein: CAIQGSTEAFF
D gene: TRBD1; V gene: TRBV7-9; J gene: TRBJ1-2; clone size: many; CDR3 DNA: TGTGCCAGCAGCTTAGTCGGCGACAGGGTTGATGGCTACACCTTC; CDR3 protein: CASSLVGDRVDGYTF
D gene: NA; V gene: TRBV29-1; J gene: TRBJ1-1; clone size: NA; CDR3 DNA: TGCAGCGTTGAAAAGATAATGAACACTGAAGCTTTCTTT; CDR3 protein: CSVEKIMNTEAFF
D gene: NA; V gene: TRBV7-2; J gene: TRBJ2-2; clone size: NA; CDR3 DNA: TGTGCCAGCAACCTGAAGGGCCTGACGCCCGGGGAGCTGTTTTTT; CDR3 protein: CASNLKGLTPGELFF